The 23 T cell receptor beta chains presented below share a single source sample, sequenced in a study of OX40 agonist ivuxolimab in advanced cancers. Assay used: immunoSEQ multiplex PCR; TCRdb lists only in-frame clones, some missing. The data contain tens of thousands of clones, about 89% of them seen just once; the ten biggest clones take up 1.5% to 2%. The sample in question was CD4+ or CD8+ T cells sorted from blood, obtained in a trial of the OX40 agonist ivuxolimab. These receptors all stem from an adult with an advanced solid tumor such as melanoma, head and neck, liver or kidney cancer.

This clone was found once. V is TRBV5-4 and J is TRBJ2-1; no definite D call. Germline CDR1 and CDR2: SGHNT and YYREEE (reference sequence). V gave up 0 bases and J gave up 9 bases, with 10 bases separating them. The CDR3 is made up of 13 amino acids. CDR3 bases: TGTGCCAGCAGCTTGGTCGGGTCGGGTGAGCAGTTCTTC. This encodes CASSLVGSGEQFF.

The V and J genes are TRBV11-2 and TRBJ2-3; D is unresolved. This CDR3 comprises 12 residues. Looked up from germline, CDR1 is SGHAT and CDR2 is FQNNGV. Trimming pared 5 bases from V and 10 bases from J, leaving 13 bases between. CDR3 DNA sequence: TGTGCCAGCAGCACTATCCAGAAGGCGCAGTATTTT. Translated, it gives CASSTIQKAQYF. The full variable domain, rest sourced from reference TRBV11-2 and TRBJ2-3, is EAGVAQSPRYKIIEKRQSVAFWCNPISGHATLYWYQQILGQGPKLLIQFQNNGVVDDSQLPKDRFSAERLKGVDSTLKIQPAKLEDSAVYLCASSTIQKAQYFGPGTRLTVL.

The CDR3 sequence is CASSWTENTEAFF. The CDR3 coding sequence is TGTGCCAGCAGCTGGACCGAGAACACTGAAGCTTTCTTT. The chain joins TRBV7-9 to TRBJ1-1; no definite D call. Trimming cost V 4 bases and J 1 base, with 7 bases left between them. In germline, CDR1 is SEHNR, CDR2 FQNEAQ (reference sequence). The CDR3 contains 13 residues.

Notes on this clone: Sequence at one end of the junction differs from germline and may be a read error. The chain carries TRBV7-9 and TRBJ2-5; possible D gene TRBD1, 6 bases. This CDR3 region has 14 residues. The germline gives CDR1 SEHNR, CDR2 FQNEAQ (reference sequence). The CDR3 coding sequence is TGTGCCAGCAGCCAAGTAGACAGGCAAGGGACCCAGTACTTC. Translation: CASSQVDRQGTQYF. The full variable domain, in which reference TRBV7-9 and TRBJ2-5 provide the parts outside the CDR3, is DTGVSQNPRHKITKRGQNVTFRCDPISEHNRLYWYRQTLGQGPEFLTYFQNEAQLEKSRLLSDRFSAERPKGSFSTLEIQRTEQGDSAMYLCASSQVDRQGTQYFGPGTRLLVL.

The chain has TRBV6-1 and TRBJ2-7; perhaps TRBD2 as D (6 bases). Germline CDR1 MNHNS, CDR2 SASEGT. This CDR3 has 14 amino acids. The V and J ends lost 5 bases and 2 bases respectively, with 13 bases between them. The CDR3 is CASSWTIRAYEQYF. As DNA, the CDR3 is TGTGCCAGCAGTTGGACTATAAGAGCCTACGAGCAGTACTTC.

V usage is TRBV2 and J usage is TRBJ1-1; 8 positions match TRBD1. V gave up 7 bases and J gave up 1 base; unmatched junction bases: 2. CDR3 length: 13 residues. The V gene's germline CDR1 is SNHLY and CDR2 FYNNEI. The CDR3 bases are TGTGCCAGCACCGGACAGGGGAACACTGAAGCTTTCTTT. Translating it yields CASTGQGNTEAFF. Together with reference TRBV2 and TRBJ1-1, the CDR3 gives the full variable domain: EPEVTQTPSHQVTQMGQEVILRCVPISNHLYFYWYRQILGQKVEFLVSFYNNEISEKSEIFDDQFSVERPDGSNFTLKIRSTKLEDSAMYFCASTGQGNTEAFFGQGTRLTVV.

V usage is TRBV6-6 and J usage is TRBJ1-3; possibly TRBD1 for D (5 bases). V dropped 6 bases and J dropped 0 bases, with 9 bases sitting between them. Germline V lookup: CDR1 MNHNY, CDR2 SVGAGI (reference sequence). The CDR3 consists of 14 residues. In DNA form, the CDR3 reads TGTGCCAGCAGGCCAGGGCCCTCTGGAAACACCATATATTTT. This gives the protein CASRPGPSGNTIYF.

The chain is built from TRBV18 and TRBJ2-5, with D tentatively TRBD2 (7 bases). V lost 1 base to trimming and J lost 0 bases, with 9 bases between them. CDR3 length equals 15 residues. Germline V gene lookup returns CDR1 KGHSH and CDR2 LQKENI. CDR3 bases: TGTGCCAGCTCACCACGGGGGGGCGACCAAGAGACCCAGTACTTC. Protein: CASSPRGGDQETQYF. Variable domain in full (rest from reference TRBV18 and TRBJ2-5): NAGVMQNPRHLVRRRGQEARLRCSPMKGHSHVYWYRQLPEEGLKFMVYLQKENIIDESGMPKERFSAEFPKEGPSILRIQQVVRGDSAAYFCASSPRGGDQETQYFGPGTRLLVL.

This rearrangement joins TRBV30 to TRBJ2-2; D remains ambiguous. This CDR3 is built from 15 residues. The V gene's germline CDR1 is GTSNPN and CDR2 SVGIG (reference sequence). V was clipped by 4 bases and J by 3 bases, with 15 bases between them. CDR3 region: CAWTAGPLYTGELFF. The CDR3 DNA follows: TGTGCCTGGACCGCCGGACCCTTATACACCGGGGAGCTGTTTTTT.

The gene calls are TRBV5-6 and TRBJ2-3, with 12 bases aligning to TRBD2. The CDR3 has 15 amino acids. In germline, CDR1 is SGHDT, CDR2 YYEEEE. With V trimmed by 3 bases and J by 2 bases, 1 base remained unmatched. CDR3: CASSWTSGDTDTQYF. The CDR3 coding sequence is TGTGCCAGCAGCTGGACTAGCGGGGACACAGATACGCAGTATTTT.

CDR3 region: CASSSTGDQPQHF. As DNA, the CDR3 is TGTGCCAGCAGCTCGACAGGAGATCAGCCCCAGCATTTT. The gene calls are TRBV5-5 and TRBJ1-5; the D gene is possibly TRBD1 (6 bases). Germline loops: CDR1 SGHKS, CDR2 YYEKEE (reference sequence). V was shortened by 3 bases and J by 5 bases, with 9 bases between the two germline ends. There are 13 residues in the CDR3.

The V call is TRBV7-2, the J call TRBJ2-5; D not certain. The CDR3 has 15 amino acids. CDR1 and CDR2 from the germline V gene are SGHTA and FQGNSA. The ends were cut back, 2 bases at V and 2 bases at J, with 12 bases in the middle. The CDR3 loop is CASSLYWSSQETQYF. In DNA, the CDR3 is TGTGCCAGCAGCTTATATTGGTCATCACAAGAGACCCAGTACTTC.

The CDR3 loop is CASSLARGQGSGNQPQHF. The CDR3 bases are TGTGCCAGCAGCTTAGCGAGGGGACAGGGGTCGGGCAATCAGCCCCAGCATTTT. This rearrangement joins TRBV7-9 to TRBJ1-5, with TRBD1 identical over 10 bases. V gave up 0 bases and J gave up 2 bases; unmatched junction bases: 7. The CDR3 has 18 residues. Germline V CDR1 and CDR2: SEHNR, FQNEAQ (reference sequence). The complete variable domain, with remaining parts taken from reference TRBV7-9 and TRBJ1-5, reads DTGVSQNPRHKITKRGQNVTFRCDPISEHNRLYWYRQTLGQGPEFLTYFQNEAQLEKSRLLSDRFSAERPKGSFSTLEIQRTEQGDSAMYLCASSLARGQGSGNQPQHFGDGTRLSIL.

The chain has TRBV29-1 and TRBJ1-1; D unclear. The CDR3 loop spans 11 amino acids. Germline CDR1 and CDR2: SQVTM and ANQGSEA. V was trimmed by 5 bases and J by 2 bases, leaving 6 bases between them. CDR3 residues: CSVSDNTEAFF. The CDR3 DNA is TGCAGCGTTTCCGACAACACTGAAGCTTTCTTT.

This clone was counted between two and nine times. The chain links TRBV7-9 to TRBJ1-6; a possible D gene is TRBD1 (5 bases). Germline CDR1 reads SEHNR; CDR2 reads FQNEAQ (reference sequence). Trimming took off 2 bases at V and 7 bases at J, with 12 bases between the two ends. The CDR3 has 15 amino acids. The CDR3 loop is CASSLSGRENSPLHF. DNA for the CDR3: TGTGCCAGCAGCTTAAGCGGCAGGGAAAATTCACCCCTCCACTTT.

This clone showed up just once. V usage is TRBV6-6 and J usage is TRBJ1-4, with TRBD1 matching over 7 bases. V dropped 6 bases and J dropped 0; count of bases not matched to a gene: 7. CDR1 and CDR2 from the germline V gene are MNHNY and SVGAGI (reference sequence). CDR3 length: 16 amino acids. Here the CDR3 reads CASSDSGTATNEKLFF. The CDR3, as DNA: TGTGCCAGCAGCGACTCTGGGACAGCAACTAATGAAAAACTGTTTTTT.

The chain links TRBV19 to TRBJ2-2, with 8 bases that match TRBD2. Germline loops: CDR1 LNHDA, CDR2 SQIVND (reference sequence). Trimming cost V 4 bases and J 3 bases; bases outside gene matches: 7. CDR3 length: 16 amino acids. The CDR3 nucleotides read TGTGCCAGTAGTACCCGGACTAGCCGATACACCGGGGAGCTGTTTTTT. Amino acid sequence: CASSTRTSRYTGELFF.

In DNA, the CDR3 is TGCGCCAGCAGGCTAGCGGGAGGAACAGATACGCAGTATTTT. It specifies CASRLAGGTDTQYF. The genes are TRBV5-1 and TRBJ2-3, with TRBD2 identical over 11 bases. CDR1 SGHRS and CDR2 YFSETQ come from the germline V gene. This CDR3 contains 14 residues. The junction had 2 bases not matched to a gene; V was cut back by 5 bases and J by 3 bases.

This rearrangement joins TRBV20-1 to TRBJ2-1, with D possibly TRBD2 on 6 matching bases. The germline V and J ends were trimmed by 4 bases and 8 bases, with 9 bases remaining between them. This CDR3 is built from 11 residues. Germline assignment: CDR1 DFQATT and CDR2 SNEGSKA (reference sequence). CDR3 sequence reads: CSATRGYEQFF. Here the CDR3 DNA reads TGCAGTGCTACCCGGGGGTATGAGCAGTTCTTC.

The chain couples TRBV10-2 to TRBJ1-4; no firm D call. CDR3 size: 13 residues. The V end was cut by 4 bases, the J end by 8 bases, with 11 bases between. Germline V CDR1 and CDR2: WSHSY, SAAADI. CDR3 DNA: TGCGCCAGCAGTGGCGACTATCGGGAAAAACTGTTTTTT. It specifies CASSGDYREKLFF.

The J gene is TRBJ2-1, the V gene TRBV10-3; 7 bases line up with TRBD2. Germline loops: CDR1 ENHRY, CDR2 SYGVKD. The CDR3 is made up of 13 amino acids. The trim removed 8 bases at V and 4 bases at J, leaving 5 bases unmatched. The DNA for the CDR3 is TGTGCCATCCACGGGACTAATTACAATGAGCAGTTCTTC. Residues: CAIHGTNYNEQFF.

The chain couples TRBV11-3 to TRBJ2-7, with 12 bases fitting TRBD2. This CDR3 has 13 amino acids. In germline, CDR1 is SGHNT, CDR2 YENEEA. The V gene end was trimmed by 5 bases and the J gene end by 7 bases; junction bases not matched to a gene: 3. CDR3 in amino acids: CASSLGLAGEQYF. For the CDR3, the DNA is TGTGCCAGCAGCCTGGGACTAGCGGGTGAGCAGTACTTC.

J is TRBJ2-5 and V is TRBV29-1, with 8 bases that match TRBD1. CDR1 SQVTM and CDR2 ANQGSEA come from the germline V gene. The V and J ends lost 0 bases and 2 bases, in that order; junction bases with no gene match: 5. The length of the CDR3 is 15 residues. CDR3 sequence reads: CSVEEGGTGQETQYF. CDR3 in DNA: TGCAGCGTTGAAGAGGGCGGGACAGGACAAGAGACCCAGTACTTC.